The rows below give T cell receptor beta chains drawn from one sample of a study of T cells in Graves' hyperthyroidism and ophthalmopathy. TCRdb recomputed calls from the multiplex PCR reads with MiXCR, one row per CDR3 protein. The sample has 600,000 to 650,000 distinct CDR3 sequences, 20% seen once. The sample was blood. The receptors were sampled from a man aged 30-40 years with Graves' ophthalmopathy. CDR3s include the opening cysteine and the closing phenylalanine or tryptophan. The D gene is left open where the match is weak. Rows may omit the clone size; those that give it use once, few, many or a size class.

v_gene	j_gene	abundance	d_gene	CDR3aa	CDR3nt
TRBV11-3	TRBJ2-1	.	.	CASSLITQGGIEQFF	TGTGCCAGCAGCTTAATCACACAGGGCGGAATTGAGCAGTTCTTC
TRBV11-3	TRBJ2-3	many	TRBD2	CASSIAGTSGTDTQYF	TGTGCCAGCAGCATAGCCGGGACTAGCGGGACAGATACGCAGTATTTT
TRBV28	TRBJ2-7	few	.	CASRPPGVGYEQYF	TGTGCCAGCAGACCCCCGGGGGTCGGTTACGAGCAGTACTTC
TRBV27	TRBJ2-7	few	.	CASSLKYRAGEQYF	TGTGCCAGCAGTTTAAAATACCGCGCAGGGGAGCAGTACTTC
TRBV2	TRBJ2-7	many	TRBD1	CASSGETGPADEQYF	TGTGCCAGCAGTGGGGAGACAGGGCCGGCGGACGAGCAGTACTTC
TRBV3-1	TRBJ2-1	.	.	CASSQVVGSYNEQFF	TGTGCCAGCAGCCAAGTAGTAGGGTCCTACAATGAGCAGTTCTTC
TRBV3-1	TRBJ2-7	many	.	CASSPHSYEQYF	TGTGCCAGCAGTCCGCACTCCTACGAGCAGTACTTC
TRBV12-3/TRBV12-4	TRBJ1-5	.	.	CASSQGSRPQHF	TGTGCCAGCAGCCAAGGTAGTCGGCCCCAGCATTTT
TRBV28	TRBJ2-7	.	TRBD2	CASSLSSSGSHEQYF	TGTGCCAGCAGTTTAAGTTCTAGCGGGAGCCACGAGCAGTACTTC
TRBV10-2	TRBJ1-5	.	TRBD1	CASNRGPNNQPQHF	TGCGCCAGCAACAGGGGGCCCAACAATCAGCCCCAGCATTTT
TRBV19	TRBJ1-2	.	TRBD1	CASSVQGGANYGYTF	TGTGCCAGTAGTGTACAGGGGGGAGCTAACTATGGCTACACCTTC
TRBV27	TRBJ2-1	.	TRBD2	CASSSTSGRYSYNEQFF	TGTGCCAGCAGTTCGACTAGCGGGAGGTACTCCTACAATGAGCAGTTCTTC
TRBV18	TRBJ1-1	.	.	CASSPWGETEAFF	TGTGCCAGCTCACCATGGGGGGAAACTGAAGCTTTCTTT
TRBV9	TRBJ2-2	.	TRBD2	CASSASGTSGGELFF	TGTGCCAGCAGCGCATCCGGGACTAGCGGCGGGGAGCTGTTTTTT
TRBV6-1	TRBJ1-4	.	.	CASNLNPGTALGTNEKLFF	TGTGCCAGCAATCTGAATCCCGGGACCGCCCTCGGGACTAATGAAAAACTGTTTTTT
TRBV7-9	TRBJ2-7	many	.	CASSMGIYEQYF	TGTGCCAGCAGCATGGGGATTTACGAGCAGTACTTC
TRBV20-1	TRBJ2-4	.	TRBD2	CSAPTSLAGVAKNIQYF	TGCAGTGCTCCTACCTCACTAGCGGGAGTAGCCAAAAACATTCAGTACTTC
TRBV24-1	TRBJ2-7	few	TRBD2	CATSASGRAHEQYF	TGTGCCACCAGTGCAAGCGGGAGGGCCCACGAGCAGTACTTC
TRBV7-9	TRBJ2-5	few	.	CASSLNSDWKGRETQYF	TGTGCCAGCAGCTTAAACTCTGACTGGAAGGGCCGGGAGACCCAGTACTTC
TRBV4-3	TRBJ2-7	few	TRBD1	CASSQDRAYREQYF	TGCGCCAGCAGCCAGGACAGGGCATATCGCGAGCAGTACTTC
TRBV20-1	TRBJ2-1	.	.	CSARDQAQYNEQFF	TGCAGTGCTAGAGATCAGGCGCAGTACAATGAGCAGTTCTTC
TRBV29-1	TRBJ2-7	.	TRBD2	CSGGLADHYEQYF	TGCAGCGGGGGACTAGCGGACCACTACGAGCAGTACTTC
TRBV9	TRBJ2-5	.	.	CASSVGRDQETQYF	TGTGCCAGCAGCGTAGGCAGAGACCAAGAGACCCAGTACTTC
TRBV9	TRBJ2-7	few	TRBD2	CASSVAGGLSYEQYF	TGTGCCAGCAGCGTAGCGGGAGGCCTCTCCTACGAGCAGTACTTC
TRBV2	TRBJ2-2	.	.	CASRDGTVGELFF	TGTGCCAGCAGGGACGGGACGGTCGGGGAGCTGTTTTTT
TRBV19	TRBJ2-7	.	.	CASSSRLGARDEQYF	TGTGCCAGTAGTTCACGACTAGGGGCCAGGGACGAGCAGTACTTC
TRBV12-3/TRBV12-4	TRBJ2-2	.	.	CASKYKVTGELFF	TGTGCCAGCAAGTACAAGGTGACCGGGGAGCTGTTTTTT
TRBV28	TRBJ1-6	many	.	CASSLHATHNSPLHF	TGTGCCAGCAGTTTACATGCCACCCATAATTCACCCCTCCACTTT
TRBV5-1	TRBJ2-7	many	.	CASSLPGTREQYF	TGCGCCAGCAGCTTGCCAGGGACGAGAGAGCAGTACTTC
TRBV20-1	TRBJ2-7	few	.	CSAREVVVYEQYF	TGCAGTGCTAGAGAGGTGGTAGTCTACGAGCAGTACTTC
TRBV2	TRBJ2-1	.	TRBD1	CASSEGTGFLYNEQFF	TGTGCCAGCAGTGAAGGGACAGGGTTCCTCTACAATGAGCAGTTCTTC
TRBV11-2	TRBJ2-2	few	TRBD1	CASSLGTGAFTGELFF	TGTGCCAGCAGCTTAGGAACAGGGGCCTTCACCGGGGAGCTGTTTTTT
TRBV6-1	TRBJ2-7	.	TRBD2	CASSPSPTAGADEQYF	TGTGCCAGCAGCCCCTCCCCTACAGCGGGAGCTGACGAGCAGTACTTC
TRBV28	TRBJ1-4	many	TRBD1	CASSLPTGVEKLFF	TGTGCCAGCAGTTTACCAACAGGGGTTGAAAAACTGTTTTTT
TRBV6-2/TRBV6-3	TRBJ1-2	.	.	CASSYSDGSNYGYTF	TGTGCCAGCAGTTACTCGGACGGATCTAACTATGGCTACACCTTC
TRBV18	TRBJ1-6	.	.	CASSRSPEVSPLHF	TGTGCCAGCTCAAGATCTCCGGAAGTTTCACCCCTCCACTTT
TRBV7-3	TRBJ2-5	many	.	CASSIDGRETQYF	TGTGCCAGCAGCATCGACGGGAGAGAGACCCAGTACTTC
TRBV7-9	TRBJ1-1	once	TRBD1	CASSLRDRGRTEAFF	TGTGCCAGCAGCTTAAGGGACAGGGGTCGAACTGAAGCTTTCTTT
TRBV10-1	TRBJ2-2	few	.	CASSDLTGSGELFF	TGCGCCAGCAGCGACCTAACGGGGTCCGGGGAGCTGTTTTTT
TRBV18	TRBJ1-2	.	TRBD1	CASSPGAGGNYGYTF	TGTGCCAGCTCACCTGGTGCAGGGGGAAACTATGGCTACACCTTC
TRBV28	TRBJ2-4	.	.	CASGTHELAKNIQYF	TGTGCCAGTGGGACACATGAATTAGCCAAGAACATTCAGTACTTC
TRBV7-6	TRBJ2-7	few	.	CASSLRVAHEQYF	TGTGCCAGCAGCTTAAGGGTAGCCCACGAGCAGTACTTC
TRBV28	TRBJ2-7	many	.	CASSSGTKPHEQYF	TGTGCCAGCAGTTCCGGGACCAAGCCCCACGAGCAGTACTTC
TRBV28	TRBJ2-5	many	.	CASSPSPLGTQYF	TGTGCCAGCAGCCCCAGCCCCCTCGGGACCCAGTACTTC
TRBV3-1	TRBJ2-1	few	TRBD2	CASSPLSGTSGSNEQFF	TGTGCCAGCAGCCCGTTATCCGGGACTAGCGGGAGCAATGAGCAGTTCTTC
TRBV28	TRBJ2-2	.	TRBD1	CASRTGTGSTGELFF	TGTGCCAGCAGGACCGGGACAGGGAGCACCGGGGAGCTGTTTTTT
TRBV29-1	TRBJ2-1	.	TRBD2	CSVDDTLAGAYNEQFF	TGCAGCGTTGACGATACACTAGCGGGGGCCTACAATGAGCAGTTCTTC
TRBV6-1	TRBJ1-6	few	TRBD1	CASSGSGTANSPLHF	TGTGCCAGCAGTGGAAGTGGGACAGCAAATTCACCCCTCCACTTT
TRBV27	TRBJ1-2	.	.	CASSSFYGQSGYTF	TGTGCCAGCAGTTCCTTCTATGGACAGTCGGGCTACACCTTC
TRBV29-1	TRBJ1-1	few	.	CSVLRKMNTEAFF	TGCAGCGTTTTAAGGAAAATGAACACTGAAGCTTTCTTT
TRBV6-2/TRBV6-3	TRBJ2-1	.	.	CASSYSIPPGHEYNEQFF	TGTGCCAGCAGTTACTCGATACCCCCGGGGCACGAATACAATGAGCAGTTCTTC
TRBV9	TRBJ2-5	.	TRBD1	CASSVGDREQETQYF	TGTGCCAGCAGCGTAGGGGACAGGGAACAAGAGACCCAGTACTTC
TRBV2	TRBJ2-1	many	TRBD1	CASGQGRDEQFF	TGTGCCAGCGGACAGGGAAGAGATGAGCAGTTCTTC
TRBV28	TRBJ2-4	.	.	CASSLSGAEGAKNIQYF	TGTGCCAGCAGTTTGTCCGGGGCGGAGGGGGCCAAAAACATTCAGTACTTC
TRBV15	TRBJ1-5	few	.	CATSSDYQPQHF	TGTGCCACCAGCAGCGATTATCAGCCCCAGCATTTT
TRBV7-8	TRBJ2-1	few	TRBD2	CASDAAGGPYNEQFF	TGTGCCAGCGATGCGGCGGGAGGGCCGTACAATGAGCAGTTCTTC
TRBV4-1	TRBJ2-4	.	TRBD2	CASSQEPGLAVALAKNIQYF	TGCGCCAGCAGCCAGGAACCGGGACTAGCGGTCGCTCTAGCCAAAAACATTCAGTACTTC